What follows are 31 T cell receptor beta chains derived from one specimen sequenced in a study of T cell changes during pregnancy in multiple sclerosis. TCRdb's copy holds only in-frame clones and misses some; the assay was immunoSEQ multiplex PCR. The data hold about 67,000 clones, with about 91% observed a single time. Sequenced here: peripheral blood, sampled after pregnancy. The receptors were gathered from a female donor with multiple sclerosis, enrolled in a pregnancy study.

The chain carries TRBV30 and TRBJ2-3; maybe TRBD1 (5 bases). This CDR3 is 13 amino acids long. V was cut by 0 bases and J by 4 bases, with 8 bases left in between. Looked up from germline, CDR1 is GTSNPN and CDR2 is SVGIG (reference sequence). CDR3 region: CAWSVSGPDTQYF. The CDR3 bases are TGTGCCTGGAGTGTCTCAGGGCCAGATACGCAGTATTTT.

J is TRBJ1-1 and V is TRBV5-1; 7 bases are a match to TRBD1. Germline trimming cut 5 bases from V and 0 bases from J; bases unmatched to any gene: 16. CDR3 size: 18 residues. Germline assignment: CDR1 SGHRS and CDR2 YFSETQ. The CDR3 nucleotides are TGCGCCAGCAGGGAGGGCACAGGGGCAAAGGGACTGAACACTGAAGCTTTCTTT. Its protein product is CASREGTGAKGLNTEAFF.

This rearrangement joins TRBV7-9 to TRBJ2-1; 11 positions agree with TRBD2. Losses at the gene ends were 0 bases for V and 6 bases for J; bases not matched to a gene: 1. The CDR3 covers 15 residues. In germline, CDR1 is SEHNR, CDR2 FQNEAQ (reference sequence). The CDR3 spells CASSLASGRVNEQFF. The CDR3 DNA reads TGTGCCAGCAGCTTAGCTAGCGGGAGGGTCAATGAGCAGTTCTTC.

V usage is TRBV29-1 and J usage is TRBJ2-2, with D possibly being TRBD1 (6 bases). With 5 bases removed from V and 5 bases from J, the gap between germline ends came to 15 bases. This CDR3 contains 14 residues. Germline V lookup: CDR1 SQVTM, CDR2 ANQGSEA. CDR3 loop: CSVNEQGGTGELFF. The CDR3 bases are TGCAGCGTTAATGAACAGGGTGGAACCGGGGAGCTGTTTTTT.

The V and J genes are TRBV19 and TRBJ2-1, with 7 bases fitting TRBD2. The J segment lost 6 bases and the V segment lost 4 bases, leaving 6 bases of the junction unmatched. The length of the CDR3 is 14 residues. CDR1 LNHDA and CDR2 SQIVND come from the germline V gene (reference sequence). The chain's CDR3 is CASSSGRAANEQFF. Written as DNA, the CDR3 is TGTGCCAGTAGTAGTGGGAGGGCCGCCAATGAGCAGTTCTTC.

V usage is TRBV29-1 and J usage is TRBJ2-1, with D perhaps TRBD2 (5 bases). The germline gives CDR1 SQVTM, CDR2 ANQGSEA. V lost 6 bases, J lost 8 bases, and 11 bases lay in between. The length of the CDR3 is 11 residues. CDR3 coding DNA: TGCAGCGTAACTAGTAGTGATGAGCAGTTCTTC. Translating gives CSVTSSDEQFF.

This sequence joins TRBV5-6 and TRBJ1-2, with 8 bases aligning to TRBD1. The CDR3 length is 16 residues. Germline CDR1 SGHDT, CDR2 YYEEEE. V lost 4 bases, J lost 4 bases, and 12 bases stayed unmatched. CDR3 loop: CASSPTGDPQGYGYTF. As DNA, the CDR3 is TGTGCCAGCAGCCCGACAGGGGATCCCCAGGGCTATGGCTACACCTTC.

The chain couples TRBV30 to TRBJ2-1; 9 positions agree with TRBD1. CDR1 and CDR2 (germline): GTSNPN, SVGIG (reference sequence). With 7 bases clipped from V and 6 bases from J, the junction kept 13 bases outside the gene matches. The CDR3 is 15 amino acids. The CDR3 protein is CALPAGTGFSNEQFF. As DNA, the CDR3 is TGTGCCTTACCTGCTGGGACAGGGTTTTCCAATGAGCAGTTCTTC.

V usage is TRBV7-2 and J usage is TRBJ2-7; 10 bases map to TRBD2. V was clipped by 2 bases and J by 6 bases; unmatched bases: 7. Germline CDR1 reads SGHTA; CDR2 reads FQGNSA. This CDR3 comprises 15 residues. The CDR3 sequence is CASSLLAGAYIEQYF. CDR3 nucleotides: TGTGCCAGCAGCTTACTAGCGGGAGCATATATCGAGCAGTACTTC. Together with reference TRBV7-2 and TRBJ2-7, the CDR3 gives the full variable domain: GAGVSQSPSNKVTEKGKDVELRCDPISGHTALYWYRQSLGQGLEFLIYFQGNSAPDKSGLPSDRFSAERTGGSVSTLTIQRTQQEDSAVYLCASSLLAGAYIEQYFGPGTRLTVT.

The chain's CDR3 is CASSQGLAVQETQYF. The CDR3 DNA is TGTGCCAGCAGCCAAGGGCTAGCGGTACAAGAGACCCAGTACTTC. The rearrangement uses TRBV14 and TRBJ2-5; 7 nucleotides agree with TRBD2. From germline, CDR1 is SGHDN and CDR2 FVKESK. The CDR3 is 15 residues long. V lost 1 base to trimming and J lost 2 bases; unmatched junction nucleotides: 4.

This chain joins TRBV4-3 and TRBJ2-1; D not resolved. Trimming stripped 0 bases from V and 7 bases from J, with 10 bases between. In germline, CDR1 is LGHNA, CDR2 YSLEER. The CDR3 contains 14 residues. In DNA form, the CDR3 reads TGCGCCAGCAGCCAAGAGTACGCTAAAAATGAGCAGTTCTTC. Translation gives CASSQEYAKNEQFF.

The chain recombines TRBV27 with TRBJ2-7; the match to TRBD2 covers 7 bases. CDR1 is MNHEY and CDR2 is SMNVEV in the germline V gene (reference sequence). The CDR3 length is 13 residues. The V segment lost 7 bases and the J segment 4 bases; nucleotides outside the gene matches: 7. The CDR3 region has the DNA TGTGCCAGCAAGAGCGGGATGAATTACGAGCAGTACTTC. Translating gives CASKSGMNYEQYF.

Comments on this clone: One junction end disagrees with the germline gene, perhaps due to a read error. J is TRBJ1-3 and V is TRBV19, with a possible D match to TRBD1 (5 bases). Germline V gene data show CDR1 as LNHDA and CDR2 as SQIVND (reference sequence). The CDR3 sequence is 15 residues long. CDR3 DNA: TGTGCCAGTAGTGTAGAGGGGAGCTCTGGAAACACCATATATTTT. It is translated as CASSVEGSSGNTIYF.

The CDR3 DNA sequence: TGTGCCAGCAGCGCGGCCTGGGACAGGGGTTACACTGAAGCTTTCTTT. It specifies CASSAAWDRGYTEAFF. The V call is TRBV9, the J call TRBJ1-1; 10 positions match TRBD1. After removal of 3 bases from V and 3 bases from J, the junction contained 8 bases not matched to a gene. Germline V lookup: CDR1 SGDLS, CDR2 YYNGEE. The CDR3 is 16 amino acids.

The chain combines TRBV10-3 with TRBJ2-7; a possible D gene is TRBD2 (6 bases). V was clipped by 3 bases and J by 7 bases, with 10 bases between them. The CDR3 totals 12 residues. In germline, CDR1 is ENHRY, CDR2 SYGVKD. The CDR3 is CAISDLAWEQYF. CDR3 coding DNA: TGTGCCATCAGTGACCTAGCGTGGGAGCAGTACTTC.

In this sample, this clone is medium-sized. The DNA of the CDR3 is TGTGCCAGCAGTTCCCTGACAGGGAAGGTGAACACTGAAGCTTTCTTT. It codes for CASSSLTGKVNTEAFF. J is TRBJ1-1 and V is TRBV27; TRBD1 aligns across 7 bases. The J segment lost 0 bases and the V segment lost 4 bases, leaving 8 bases of the junction unmatched. Looked up from germline, CDR1 is MNHEY and CDR2 is SMNVEV (reference sequence). The CDR3 is 16 residues long.

V gene TRBV27 combines with J gene TRBJ2-7; weak D call: TRBD2 (5 bases). V lost 2 bases, J lost 0 bases, and 5 bases lay in between. The CDR3 runs to 13 residues. The germline V gene encodes CDR1 MNHEY and CDR2 SMNVEV (reference sequence). CDR3 protein: CASSLTSSYEQYF. Here the CDR3 DNA reads TGTGCCAGCAGTTTAACTAGCTCCTACGAGCAGTACTTC.

This chain uses TRBV7-2 with TRBJ1-1, with unresolved D. Trimming left V 1 base short and J 6 bases short, with 18 bases between. The CDR3 is made up of 16 amino acids. Germline CDR1 and CDR2: SGHTA and FQGNSA. As DNA, the CDR3 is TGTGCCAGCAGCTTAGTCTTATCTCGAACAAGCGCTGAAGCTTTCTTT. Protein sequence: CASSLVLSRTSAEAFF.

The chain links TRBV7-9 to TRBJ2-5; D remains unclear. Germline CDR1 and CDR2: SEHNR and FQNEAQ (reference sequence). The V end was cut by 1 base, the J end by 3 bases, with 6 bases between. This CDR3 has 13 amino acids. This CDR3 is CASSLDYKETQYF. CDR3 coding DNA: TGTGCCAGCAGCTTAGACTACAAAGAGACCCAGTACTTC.

A single count supports this clone. The chain links TRBV7-8 to TRBJ2-1; D is undetermined. Trimming left V 4 bases short and J 0 bases short, with 10 bases between. Germline V gene data show CDR1 as SGHVS and CDR2 as FQNEAQ. The CDR3 runs 15 residues. CDR3 loop: CASSSSDSSYNEQFF. CDR3 in DNA: TGTGCCAGCAGCTCGAGCGATAGCTCCTACAATGAGCAGTTCTTC.

The V call is TRBV29-1, the J call TRBJ2-1; 11 positions agree with TRBD2. V dropped 4 bases and J dropped 4; count of bases not matched to a gene: 9. The V gene's germline CDR1 is SQVTM and CDR2 ANQGSEA. The CDR3 sequence is 16 residues long. The CDR3 nucleotides read TGCAGCGTTGGCCCTAGCGGGAGGCCCCGGTACAATGAGCAGTTCTTC. Translated: CSVGPSGRPRYNEQFF.

This clone is labeled medium-sized. The rearrangement links TRBV27 to TRBJ2-3; 16 nucleotides agree with TRBD2. This CDR3 contains 15 residues. V was clipped by 10 bases and J by 4 bases; unmatched bases: 5. Per the germline V gene, CDR1 is MNHEY and CDR2 is SMNVEV (reference sequence). The CDR3 loop reads CATGTSGRAPDTQYF. Written as DNA, the CDR3 is TGTGCCACGGGGACTAGCGGGAGGGCACCAGATACGCAGTATTTT.

The chain recombines TRBV5-1 with TRBJ2-3; 10 bases match TRBD2. Germline trimming cut 1 base from V and 3 bases from J; bases unmatched to any gene: 2. CDR1 is SGHRS and CDR2 is YFSETQ in the germline V gene. The CDR3 is 15 amino acids. CDR3 nucleotides: TGCGCCAGCAGCTTGCAGGGACTAGCGACAGATACGCAGTATTTT. As protein: CASSLQGLATDTQYF.

The CDR3 here is CASSPWDSSPLYGYTF. CDR3 in DNA: TGTGCCAGCAGTCCGTGGGACAGCTCACCTCTCTATGGCTACACCTTC. The chain recombines TRBV27 with TRBJ1-2; 7 positions agree with TRBD1. Germline CDR1 reads MNHEY; CDR2 reads SMNVEV (reference sequence). Trimming cost V 5 bases and J 4 bases; bases outside gene matches: 13. The CDR3 length is 16 residues.

The chain has TRBV4-1 and TRBJ2-2, with D perhaps matching TRBD2 (6 bases). The CDR3 spans 20 residues. Trimming pared 4 bases from V and 2 bases from J, leaving 26 bases between. The germline V gene has CDR1 MGHRA and CDR2 YSYEKL. CDR3 sequence: CASSPPGLPLFFPNTGELFF. In DNA form, the CDR3 reads TGCGCCAGCAGCCCACCGGGACTTCCTCTCTTTTTCCCTAACACCGGGGAGCTGTTTTTT.

The chain couples TRBV11-2 to TRBJ2-1, with D maybe TRBD2 (6 bases). Trimming left V 8 bases short and J 10 bases short, with 21 bases between. CDR3 length: 14 amino acids. The germline V gene encodes CDR1 SGHAT and CDR2 FQNNGV. DNA of the CDR3: TGTGCCAGCGGTCTCGGGACTGGGCTCCACGAGCAGTTCTTC. Translation gives CASGLGTGLHEQFF.

The chain links TRBV27 to TRBJ2-1; D remains ambiguous. Germline CDR1 is MNHEY and CDR2 is SMNVEV (reference sequence). V shed 2 bases and J shed 1 base, with 6 bases lying between them. The CDR3 spans 14 residues. The CDR3 DNA sequence: TGTGCCAGCAGTTTAAGGAGTTCCTACAATGAGCAGTTCTTC. This gives the protein CASSLRSSYNEQFF.

The J gene is TRBJ2-5, the V gene TRBV28; weak D call: TRBD2 (6 bases). The CDR3 length is 13 residues. The V and J ends lost 5 bases and 2 bases respectively, with 9 bases between them. The germline V gene encodes CDR1 MDHEN and CDR2 SYDVKM. The CDR3 bases are TGTGCCAGCAGTGTGGGACTTCAAGAGACCCAGTACTTC. Translation gives CASSVGLQETQYF.

V usage is TRBV5-4 and J usage is TRBJ2-7; TRBD1 is a possible D gene (6 bases). CDR1 and CDR2 from the germline V gene are SGHNT and YYREEE (reference sequence). CDR3 length equals 14 residues. V was clipped by 7 bases and J by 7 bases, with 21 bases between them. The CDR3 spells CASGHQGRLGEQYF. In DNA form, the CDR3 reads TGTGCCAGCGGGCACCAGGGGCGCCTCGGGGAGCAGTACTTC.

The CDR3 loop reads CASSTGRTPQETQYF. Written as DNA, the CDR3 is TGTGCCAGCAGTACTGGACGGACACCCCAAGAGACCCAGTACTTC. The chain is built from TRBV27 and TRBJ2-5; maybe TRBD1 (5 bases). Trimming removed 5 bases from V and 1 base from J, with 14 bases in between. Germline loops: CDR1 MNHEY, CDR2 SMNVEV (reference sequence). The CDR3 is 15 residues long.

The chain carries TRBV9 and TRBJ2-2; no definite D call. CDR3 length equals 14 residues. V lost 0 bases and J lost 4, with 7 bases in between. Per the germline V gene, CDR1 is SGDLS and CDR2 is YYNGEE. CDR3 sequence (DNA): TGTGCCAGCAGCGTAGCCGCGATCACCGGGGAGCTGTTTTTT. It specifies CASSVAAITGELFF.